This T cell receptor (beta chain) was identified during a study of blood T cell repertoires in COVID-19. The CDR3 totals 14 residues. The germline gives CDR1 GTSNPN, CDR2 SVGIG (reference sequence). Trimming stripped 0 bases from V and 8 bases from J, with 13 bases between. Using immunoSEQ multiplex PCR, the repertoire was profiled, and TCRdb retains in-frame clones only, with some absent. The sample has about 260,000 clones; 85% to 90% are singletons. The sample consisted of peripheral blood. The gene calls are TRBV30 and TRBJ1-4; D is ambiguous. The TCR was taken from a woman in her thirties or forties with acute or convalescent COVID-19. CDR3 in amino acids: CAWSVQGGREKLFF. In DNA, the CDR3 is TGTGCCTGGAGTGTACAAGGAGGTCGGGAAAAACTGTTTTTT.